The rows below give T cell receptor beta chains drawn from one sample of a study of control samples from healthy donors and cancer patients. Data came from immunoSEQ multiplex PCR; TCRdb stores just in-frame clones and leaves some out. The sample consists of about 170,000 clones, 80% to 95% of them appearing once. The sequenced sample consisted of blood. All receptors derive from a woman aged 60-75 years in good health. Both conserved end residues are part of each CDR3.

CDR3 protein: CASSPPGTDTQYF; J gene: TRBJ2-3; V gene: TRBV5-1
CDR3 protein: CASSKRQVGELFF; J gene: TRBJ2-2; V gene: TRBV5-1
CDR3 protein: CASSQSKVGAFF; J gene: TRBJ1-1; V gene: TRBV28
CDR3 protein: CASSTFYEQYF; J gene: TRBJ2-7; V gene: TRBV7-2
CDR3 protein: CAIKTSTGSSSYNEQFF; J gene: TRBJ2-1; V gene: TRBV10-3
CDR3 protein: CASSQSVATDTQYF; J gene: TRBJ2-3; V gene: TRBV4-3
CDR3 protein: CASSVGQGNTEAFF; J gene: TRBJ1-1; V gene: TRBV18
CDR3 protein: CASSLREDGYTF; J gene: TRBJ1-2; V gene: TRBV7-2
CDR3 protein: CAISDSGTGGRNNEKLFF; J gene: TRBJ1-4; V gene: TRBV10-3
CDR3 protein: CASSRTGNSPLHF; J gene: TRBJ1-6; V gene: TRBV6-5
CDR3 protein: CASSRDGDTEAFF; J gene: TRBJ1-1; V gene: TRBV18
CDR3 protein: CASSLSSRLNEQFF; J gene: TRBJ2-1; V gene: TRBV6-2/TRBV6-3
CDR3 protein: CASSNPRARGTDTQYF; J gene: TRBJ2-3; V gene: TRBV7-2
CDR3 protein: CASSFFSGGITDTQYF; J gene: TRBJ2-3; V gene: TRBV5-4
CDR3 protein: CASSQMSGVWGYTF; J gene: TRBJ1-2; V gene: TRBV3-1/TRBV3-2
CDR3 protein: CASSSYSGPGGAFF; J gene: TRBJ1-1; V gene: TRBV13
CDR3 protein: CANSLSGQYFDYGYTF; J gene: TRBJ1-2; V gene: TRBV5-1
CDR3 protein: CASGLNPGPRADTQYF; J gene: TRBJ2-3; V gene: TRBV12-5
CDR3 protein: CASSYTSGGANEQFF; J gene: TRBJ2-1; V gene: TRBV5-1
CDR3 protein: CASVPRGGSGTDTQYF; J gene: TRBJ2-3; V gene: TRBV7-9
CDR3 protein: CASSPPLPISPETQYF; J gene: TRBJ2-5; V gene: TRBV7-2
CDR3 protein: CAWRERVTEAFF; J gene: TRBJ1-1; V gene: TRBV30
CDR3 protein: CASRGTEVAKNIQYF; J gene: TRBJ2-4; V gene: TRBV6-6
CDR3 protein: CASSLQGGNTIYF; J gene: TRBJ1-3; V gene: TRBV5-1
CDR3 protein: CASSFQGTGPQHF; J gene: TRBJ1-5; V gene: TRBV12-3/TRBV12-4
CDR3 protein: CASSLTGVVGYTF; J gene: TRBJ1-2; V gene: TRBV7-3
CDR3 protein: CASSLQGGNEQYF; J gene: TRBJ2-7; V gene: TRBV18
CDR3 protein: CASSLGQVTGNTIYF; J gene: TRBJ1-3; V gene: TRBV5-6
CDR3 protein: CARSQYATGADSYGYTF; J gene: TRBJ1-2; V gene: TRBV5-3
CDR3 protein: CASSTRTGSGNQPQHF; J gene: TRBJ1-5; V gene: TRBV19
CDR3 protein: CASNSGSSSYEQYF; J gene: TRBJ2-7; V gene: TRBV19
CDR3 protein: CASSYSYRAVGYTF; J gene: TRBJ1-2; V gene: TRBV6-5
CDR3 protein: CASSYDGIFTGELFF; J gene: TRBJ2-2; V gene: TRBV6-6
CDR3 protein: CASSLGISATNEKLFF; J gene: TRBJ1-4; V gene: TRBV5-1
CDR3 protein: CASSEGQAGAHLVYGYTF; J gene: TRBJ1-2; V gene: TRBV2
CDR3 protein: CASSRSVGGFTDTQYF; J gene: TRBJ2-3; V gene: TRBV6-2/TRBV6-3
CDR3 protein: CASSQGPRTLFF; J gene: TRBJ2-1; V gene: TRBV3-1/TRBV3-2
CDR3 protein: CASSLVTQGDSPLHF; J gene: TRBJ1-6; V gene: TRBV5-1
CDR3 protein: CASRSRDGTYEQYF; J gene: TRBJ2-7; V gene: TRBV6-5
CDR3 protein: CASSLEGYSNQPQHF; J gene: TRBJ1-5; V gene: TRBV5-1
CDR3 protein: CASSLDGGGTNYGYTF; J gene: TRBJ1-2; V gene: TRBV7-2
CDR3 protein: CASSGNTEAFF; J gene: TRBJ1-1; V gene: TRBV5-4
CDR3 protein: CASSDRANYGYTF; J gene: TRBJ1-2; V gene: TRBV18
CDR3 protein: CASCRGHYQETQYF; J gene: TRBJ2-5; V gene: TRBV3-1/TRBV3-2
CDR3 protein: CASSPAEYSNQPQHF; J gene: TRBJ1-5; V gene: TRBV14
CDR3 protein: CASSPPWGRAAISYEQYF; J gene: TRBJ2-7; V gene: TRBV18
CDR3 protein: CASSRQGGDTEAFF; J gene: TRBJ1-1; V gene: TRBV7-2
CDR3 protein: CASSLRRTARDEKLFF; J gene: TRBJ1-4; V gene: TRBV4-1
CDR3 protein: CASSQSGGLAGPGYEQYF; J gene: TRBJ2-7; V gene: TRBV23-1
CDR3 protein: CASSRDRNTEAFF; J gene: TRBJ1-1; V gene: TRBV18
CDR3 protein: CASSFYTTDTQYF; J gene: TRBJ2-3; V gene: TRBV6-2/TRBV6-3
CDR3 protein: CASSLPRAGTGEQFF; J gene: TRBJ2-1; V gene: TRBV5-4
CDR3 protein: CASSLSVADTQYF; J gene: TRBJ2-3; V gene: TRBV7-8
CDR3 protein: CASSVGQEDTEAFF; J gene: TRBJ1-1; V gene: TRBV13
CDR3 protein: CASSDQGGTPNSPLHF; J gene: TRBJ1-6; V gene: TRBV6-4